The T cell receptor (beta chain) described here comes from a study of cytomegalovirus exposure and HLA in healthy donors. Regarding this clone: Its antigen is currently unknown.

Points from the study as a whole: In vitro testing confirmed three CMV-associated chains as specific for CMV antigens. A later analysis linked a missense variant in DCLRE1C to the trimming of TCR beta V and J genes. From TCR beta sequences, most subjects' HLA-A and HLA-B alleles were reportedly predicted accurately.

The PCR employed 60 Vbeta primers together with 13 Jbeta primers. TCRdb's copy holds only in-frame clones and misses some; the assay was immunoSEQ multiplex PCR. The repertoire has more than 95,000 clones, around 80% of them found once; the top ten carry about 5.8%. Germline V gene data show CDR1 as SGHNT and CDR2 as YENEEA. The CDR3 loop spans 19 amino acids. V was clipped by 3 bases and J by 2 bases; unmatched bases: 14. This clonotype was sampled from a male donor in good health and CMV-seronegative. This rearrangement joins TRBV11-3 to TRBJ2-1; 9 bases are a match to TRBD1. Sequencing used PBMCs. Here the CDR3 reads CASSFTQGRNRGPYNEQFF. CDR3 sequence (DNA): TGTGCCAGCAGCTTTACCCAGGGACGGAACAGGGGGCCCTACAATGAGCAGTTCTTC.